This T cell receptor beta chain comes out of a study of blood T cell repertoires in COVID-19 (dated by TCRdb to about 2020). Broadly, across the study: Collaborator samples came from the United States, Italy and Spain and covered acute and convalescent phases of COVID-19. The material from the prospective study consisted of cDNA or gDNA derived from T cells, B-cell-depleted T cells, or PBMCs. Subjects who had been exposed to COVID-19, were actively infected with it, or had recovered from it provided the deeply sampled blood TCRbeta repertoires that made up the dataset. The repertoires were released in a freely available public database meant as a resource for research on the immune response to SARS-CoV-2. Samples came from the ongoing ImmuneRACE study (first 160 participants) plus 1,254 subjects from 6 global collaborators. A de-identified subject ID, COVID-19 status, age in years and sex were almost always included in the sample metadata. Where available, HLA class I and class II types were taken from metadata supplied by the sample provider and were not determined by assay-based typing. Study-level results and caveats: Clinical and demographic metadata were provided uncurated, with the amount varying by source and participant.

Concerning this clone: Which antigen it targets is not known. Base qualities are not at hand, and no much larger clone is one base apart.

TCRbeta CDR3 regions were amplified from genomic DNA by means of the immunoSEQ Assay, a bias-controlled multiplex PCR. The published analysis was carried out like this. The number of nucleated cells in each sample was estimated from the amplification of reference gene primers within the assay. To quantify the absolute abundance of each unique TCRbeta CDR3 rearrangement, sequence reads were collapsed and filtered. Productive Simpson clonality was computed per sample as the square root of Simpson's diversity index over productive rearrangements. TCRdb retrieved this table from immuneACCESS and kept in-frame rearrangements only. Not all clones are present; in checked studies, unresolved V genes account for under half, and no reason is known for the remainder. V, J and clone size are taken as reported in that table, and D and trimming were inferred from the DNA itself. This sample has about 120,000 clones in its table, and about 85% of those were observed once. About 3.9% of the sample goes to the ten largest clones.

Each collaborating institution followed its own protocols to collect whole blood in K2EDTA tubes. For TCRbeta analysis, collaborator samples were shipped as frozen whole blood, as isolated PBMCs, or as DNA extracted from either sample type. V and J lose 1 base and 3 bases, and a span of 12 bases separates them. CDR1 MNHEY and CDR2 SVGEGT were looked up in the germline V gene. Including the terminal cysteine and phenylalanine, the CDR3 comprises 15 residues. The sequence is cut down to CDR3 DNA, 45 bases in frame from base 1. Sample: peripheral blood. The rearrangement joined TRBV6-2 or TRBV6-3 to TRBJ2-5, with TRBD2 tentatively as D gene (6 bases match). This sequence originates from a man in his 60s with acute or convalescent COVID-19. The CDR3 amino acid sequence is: CASSYLGTVEETQYF. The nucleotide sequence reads TGTGCCAGCAGTTACTTGGGGACTGTAGAAGAGACCCAGTACTTC.